This T cell receptor (beta chain) was captured in a study of technical replicates of blood from several donors. V lost 10 bases to trimming and J lost 4 bases; unmatched junction nucleotides: 12. Per germline, CDR1 KGHSH and CDR2 LQKENI. This CDR3 is 14 amino acids long. TCRdb's copy holds only in-frame clones and misses some; the assay was immunoSEQ multiplex PCR. The sample has about 88,000 clones; around 93% are singletons. The sample comprised T cells isolated from PBMCs. This sequence was found in a human donor in good health. This chain links TRBV18 with TRBJ2-5; 7 bases fit TRBD2. CDR3 in DNA: TGTGCCACCGGACCGGAGGCGGGAGTAGAGACCCAGTACTTC. Protein sequence: CATGPEAGVETQYF.